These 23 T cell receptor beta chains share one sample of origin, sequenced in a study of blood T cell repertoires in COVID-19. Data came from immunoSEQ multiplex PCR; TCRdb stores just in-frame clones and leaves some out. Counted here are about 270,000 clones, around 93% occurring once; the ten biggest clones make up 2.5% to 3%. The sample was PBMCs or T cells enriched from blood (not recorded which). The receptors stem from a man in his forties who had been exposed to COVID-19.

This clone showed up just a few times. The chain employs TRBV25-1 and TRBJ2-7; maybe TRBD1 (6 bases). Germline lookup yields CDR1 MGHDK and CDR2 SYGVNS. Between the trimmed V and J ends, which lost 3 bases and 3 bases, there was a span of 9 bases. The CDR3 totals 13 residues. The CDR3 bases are TGTGCCAGCAGTGACAGGGGATACTACGAGCAGTACTTC. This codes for CASSDRGYYEQYF.

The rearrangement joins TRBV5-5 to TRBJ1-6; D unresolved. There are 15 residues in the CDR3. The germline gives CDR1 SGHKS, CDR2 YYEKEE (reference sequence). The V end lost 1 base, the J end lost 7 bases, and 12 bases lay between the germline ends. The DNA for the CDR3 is TGTGCCAGCAGCTTGCAGGTCTACCCGAATTCACCCCTCCACTTT. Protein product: CASSLQVYPNSPLHF. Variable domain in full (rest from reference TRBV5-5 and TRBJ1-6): DAGVTQSPTHLIKTRGQQVTLRCSPISGHKSVSWYQQVLGQGPQFIFQYYEKEERGRGNFPDRFSARQFPNYSSELNVNALLLGDSALYLCASSLQVYPNSPLHFGNGTRLTVT.

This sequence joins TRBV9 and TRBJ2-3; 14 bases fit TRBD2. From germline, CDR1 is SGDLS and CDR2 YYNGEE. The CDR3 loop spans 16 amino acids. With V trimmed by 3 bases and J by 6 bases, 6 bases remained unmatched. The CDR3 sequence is CASSEGTSGRGDTQYF. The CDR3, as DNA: TGTGCCAGCAGCGAGGGGACTAGCGGGAGAGGGGATACGCAGTATTTT.

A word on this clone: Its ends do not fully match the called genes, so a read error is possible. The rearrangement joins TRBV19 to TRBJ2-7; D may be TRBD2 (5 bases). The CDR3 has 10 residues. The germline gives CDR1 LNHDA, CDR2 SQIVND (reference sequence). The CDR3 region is CRREYDEQYF. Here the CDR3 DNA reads TGCCGCCGGGAATACGACGAGCAGTACTTC.

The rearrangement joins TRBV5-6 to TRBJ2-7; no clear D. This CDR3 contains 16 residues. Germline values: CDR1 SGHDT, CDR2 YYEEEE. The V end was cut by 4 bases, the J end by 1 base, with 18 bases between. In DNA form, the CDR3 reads TGTGCCAGCAGCCGAAACCCAGGTGCTTATTCCTACGAGCAGTACTTC. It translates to CASSRNPGAYSYEQYF.

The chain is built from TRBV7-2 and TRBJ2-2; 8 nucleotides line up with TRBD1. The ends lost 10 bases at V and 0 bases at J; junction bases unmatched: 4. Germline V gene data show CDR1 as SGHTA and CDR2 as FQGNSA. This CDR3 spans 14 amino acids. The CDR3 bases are TGTGCCACACAGGACAGGGCGAACACCGGGGAGCTGTTTTTT. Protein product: CATQDRANTGELFF.

Written as DNA, the CDR3 is TGTGCCAGCGGGGTTAGCGGCGGGAGGATGGTTTACGAGCAGTACTTC. This encodes CASGVSGGRMVYEQYF. V and J are TRBV27 and TRBJ2-7; 8 positions agree with TRBD2. The CDR3 is 16 amino acids. Germline CDR1 is MNHEY and CDR2 is SMNVEV (reference sequence). V lost 8 bases and J lost 4; bases outside the gene matches: 16.

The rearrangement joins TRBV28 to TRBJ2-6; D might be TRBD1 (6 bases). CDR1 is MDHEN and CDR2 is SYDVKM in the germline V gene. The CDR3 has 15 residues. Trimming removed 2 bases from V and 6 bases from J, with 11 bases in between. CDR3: CASSLTGGAANVLTF. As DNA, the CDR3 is TGTGCCAGCAGTTTAACTGGGGGCGCGGCCAACGTCCTGACTTTC.

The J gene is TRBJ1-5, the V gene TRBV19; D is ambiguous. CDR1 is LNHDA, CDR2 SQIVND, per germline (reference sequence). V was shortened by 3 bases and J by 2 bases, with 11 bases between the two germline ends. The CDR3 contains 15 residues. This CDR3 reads CASSIGGNGNQPQHF. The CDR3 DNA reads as TGTGCCAGTAGTATCGGAGGGAATGGCAATCAGCCCCAGCATTTT.

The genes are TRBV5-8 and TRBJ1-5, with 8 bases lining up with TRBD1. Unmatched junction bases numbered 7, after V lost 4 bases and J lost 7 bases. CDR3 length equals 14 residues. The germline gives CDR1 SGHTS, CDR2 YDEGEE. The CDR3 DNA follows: TGTGCCAGCAGCGGAGGACAGGGTGGCCAGCCCCAGCATTTT. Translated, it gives CASSGGQGGQPQHF.

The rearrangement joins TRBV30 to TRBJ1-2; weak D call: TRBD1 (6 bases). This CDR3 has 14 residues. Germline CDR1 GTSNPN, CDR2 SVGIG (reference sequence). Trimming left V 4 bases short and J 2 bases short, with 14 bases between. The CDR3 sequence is CAWTQGLGNYGYTF. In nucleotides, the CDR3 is TGTGCCTGGACCCAGGGGTTGGGAAACTATGGCTACACCTTC.

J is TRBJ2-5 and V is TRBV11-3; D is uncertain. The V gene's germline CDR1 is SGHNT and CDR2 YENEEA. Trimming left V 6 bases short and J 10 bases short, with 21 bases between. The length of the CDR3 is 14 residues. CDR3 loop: CASRTKTRRGDQYF. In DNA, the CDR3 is TGTGCCAGCAGAACTAAAACAAGGCGCGGCGACCAGTACTTC.

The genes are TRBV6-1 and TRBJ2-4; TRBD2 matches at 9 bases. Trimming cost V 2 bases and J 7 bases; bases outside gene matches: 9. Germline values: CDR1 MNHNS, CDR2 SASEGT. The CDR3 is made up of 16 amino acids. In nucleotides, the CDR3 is TGTGCCAGCAGTGAATCCCGTAGCGGGAGATGGAACATTCAGTACTTC. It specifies CASSESRSGRWNIQYF.

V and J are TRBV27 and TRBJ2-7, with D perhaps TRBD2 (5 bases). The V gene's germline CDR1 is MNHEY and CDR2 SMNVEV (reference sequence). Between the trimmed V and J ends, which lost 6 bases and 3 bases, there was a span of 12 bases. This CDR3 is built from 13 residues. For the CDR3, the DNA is TGTGCCAGCAGCCCCGGACTCCACTACGAGCAGTACTTC. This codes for CASSPGLHYEQYF.

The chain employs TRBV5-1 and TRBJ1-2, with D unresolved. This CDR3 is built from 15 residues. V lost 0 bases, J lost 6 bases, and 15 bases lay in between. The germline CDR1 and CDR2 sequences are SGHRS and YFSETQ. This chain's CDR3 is CASSLGSGAADGYTF. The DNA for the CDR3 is TGCGCCAGCAGCTTGGGCTCCGGAGCCGCTGATGGCTACACCTTC.

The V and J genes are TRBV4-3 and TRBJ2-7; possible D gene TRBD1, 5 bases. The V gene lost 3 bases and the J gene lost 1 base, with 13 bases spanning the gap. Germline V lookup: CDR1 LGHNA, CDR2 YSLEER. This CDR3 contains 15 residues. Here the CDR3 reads CASSQDRQISYEQYF. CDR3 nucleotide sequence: TGCGCCAGCAGCCAGGACCGACAGATATCCTACGAGCAGTACTTC.

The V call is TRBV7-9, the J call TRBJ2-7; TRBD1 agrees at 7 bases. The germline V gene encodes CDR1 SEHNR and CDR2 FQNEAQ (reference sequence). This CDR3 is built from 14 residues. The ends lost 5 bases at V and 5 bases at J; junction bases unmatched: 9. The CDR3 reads CASSAQGFGDEQYF. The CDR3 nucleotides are TGTGCCAGCAGCGCACAGGGGTTCGGCGACGAGCAGTACTTC. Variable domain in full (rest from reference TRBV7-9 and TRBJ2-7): DTGVSQNPRHKITKRGQNVTFRCDPISEHNRLYWYRQTLGQGPEFLTYFQNEAQLEKSRLLSDRFSAERPKGSFSTLEIQRTEQGDSAMYLCASSAQGFGDEQYFGPGTRLTVT.

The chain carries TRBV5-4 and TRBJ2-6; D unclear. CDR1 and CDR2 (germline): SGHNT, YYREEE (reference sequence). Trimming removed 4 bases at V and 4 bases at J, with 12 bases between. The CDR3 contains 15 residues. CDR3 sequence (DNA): TGTGCCAGCAGCACAGCCCCATCCGGGGCCAACGTCCTGACTTTC. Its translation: CASSTAPSGANVLTF.

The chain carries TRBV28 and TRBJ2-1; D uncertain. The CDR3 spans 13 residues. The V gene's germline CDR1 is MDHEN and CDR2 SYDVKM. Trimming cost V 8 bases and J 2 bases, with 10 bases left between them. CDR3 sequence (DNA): TGTGCCAGCTCCCCCCCTCCCTACAATGAGCAGTTCTTC. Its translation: CASSPPPYNEQFF. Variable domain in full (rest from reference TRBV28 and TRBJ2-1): DVKVTQSSRYLVKRTGEKVFLECVQDMDHENMFWYRQDPGLGLRLIYFSYDVKMKEKGDIPEGYSVSREKKERFSLILESASTNQTSMYLCASSPPPYNEQFFGPGTRLTVL.

CDR3 DNA: TGTGCCAGCAGCTCAACGCCGGGACAGGGGGACTACGAGCAGTACTTC. It is translated as CASSSTPGQGDYEQYF. The chain uses TRBV7-9 and TRBJ2-7, with 11 bases aligning to TRBD1. Germline-derived CDR1 and CDR2 are SEHNR and FQNEAQ (reference sequence). V gave up 4 bases and J gave up 3 bases; unmatched junction bases: 8. The CDR3 has 16 residues. The variable domain in full, with the rest retrieved from reference TRBV7-9 and TRBJ2-7, is DTGVSQNPRHKITKRGQNVTFRCDPISEHNRLYWYRQTLGQGPEFLTYFQNEAQLEKSRLLSDRFSAERPKGSFSTLEIQRTEQGDSAMYLCASSSTPGQGDYEQYFGPGTRLTVT.

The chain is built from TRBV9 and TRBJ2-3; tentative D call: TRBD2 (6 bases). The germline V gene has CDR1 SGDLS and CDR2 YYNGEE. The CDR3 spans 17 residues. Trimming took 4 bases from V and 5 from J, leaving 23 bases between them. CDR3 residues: CASSHQPGLGGIDTQYF. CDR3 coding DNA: TGTGCCAGCAGCCATCAACCGGGACTTGGGGGGATAGATACGCAGTATTTT.

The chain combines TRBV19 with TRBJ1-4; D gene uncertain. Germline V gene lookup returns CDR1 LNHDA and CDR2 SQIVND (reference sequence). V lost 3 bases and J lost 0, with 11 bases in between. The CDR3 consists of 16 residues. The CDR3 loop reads CASSIHELTTNEKLFF. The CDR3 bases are TGTGCCAGTAGTATTCATGAGCTCACAACTAATGAAAAACTGTTTTTT.

The CDR3 protein is CASQSGANTGELFF. The DNA for the CDR3 is TGTGCTAGCCAAAGCGGCGCGAACACCGGGGAGCTGTTTTTT. J is TRBJ2-2 and V is TRBV12-5, with D perhaps matching TRBD2 (5 bases). Germline V CDR1 and CDR2: LGHNT, FRNRAP. The V gene lost 9 bases and the J gene lost 0 bases, with 11 bases spanning the gap. CDR3 length equals 14 residues.